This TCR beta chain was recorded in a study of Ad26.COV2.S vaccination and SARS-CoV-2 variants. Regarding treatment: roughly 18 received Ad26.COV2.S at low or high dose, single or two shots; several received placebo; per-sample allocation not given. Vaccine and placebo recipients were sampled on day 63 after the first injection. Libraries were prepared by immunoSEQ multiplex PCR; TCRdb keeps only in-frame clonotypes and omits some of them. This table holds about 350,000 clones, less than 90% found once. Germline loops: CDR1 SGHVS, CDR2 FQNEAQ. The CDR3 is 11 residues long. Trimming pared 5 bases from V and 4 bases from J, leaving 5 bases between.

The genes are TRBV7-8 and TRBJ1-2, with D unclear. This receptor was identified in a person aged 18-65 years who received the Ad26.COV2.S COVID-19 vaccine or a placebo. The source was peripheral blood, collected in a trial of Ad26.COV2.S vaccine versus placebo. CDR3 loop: CASSPGYGYTF. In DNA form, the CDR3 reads TGTGCCAGCAGCCCAGGCTATGGCTACACCTTC.